This T cell receptor (delta chain) was identified in a study of gamma-delta T cells after stem cell transplantation. This clone is termed medium-sized. Distinct nucleotide sequences in the sample also encode this CDR3. TCRdb reprocessed the RT-PCR reads through CATT. The repertoire includes around 1,700 delta-chain clones, about 8.3% of them detected once, and approximately 47% sits in the top ten. Germline CDR1 and CDR2: GEAIGNYY and EKD. V dropped 1 base and J dropped 0 bases, with 11 bases sitting between them. The CDR3 runs to 15 residues. This TCR came from a human donor. It is not recorded whose cells these are; they may come from a transplant donor. The sample comprised gamma-delta T cells. V is TRDV2 and J is TRDJ1; D is perhaps TRDD3 (6 bases). The CDR3 nucleotides read TGTGCCTGTGACACTGTGGGGGCGTACACCGATAAACTCATCTTT. It translates to CACDTVGAYTDKLIF.